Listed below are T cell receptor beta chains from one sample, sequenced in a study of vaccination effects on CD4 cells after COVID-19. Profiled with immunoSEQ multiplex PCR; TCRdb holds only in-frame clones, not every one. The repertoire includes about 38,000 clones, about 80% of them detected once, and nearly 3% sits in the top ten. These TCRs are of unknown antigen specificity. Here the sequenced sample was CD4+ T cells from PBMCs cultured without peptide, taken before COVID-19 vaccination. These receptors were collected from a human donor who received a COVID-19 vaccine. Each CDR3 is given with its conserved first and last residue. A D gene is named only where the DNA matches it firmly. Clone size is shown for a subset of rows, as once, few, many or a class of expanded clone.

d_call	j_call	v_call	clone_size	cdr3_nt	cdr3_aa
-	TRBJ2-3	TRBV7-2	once	TGTGCCAGCAGCCCGGGAGATACCACAGATACGCAGTATTTT	CASSPGDTTDTQYF
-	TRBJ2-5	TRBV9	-	TGTGCCACCCCATCGGGACTTCAAGAGACCCAGTACTTC	CATPSGLQETQYF
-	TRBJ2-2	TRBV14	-	TGTGCCAGCAGCCAAGTCGGGAGTTTTGCCGGGGAGCTGTTTTTT	CASSQVGSFAGELFF
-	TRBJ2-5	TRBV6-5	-	TGTGCCAGCAGTCCTGGGGTAGTCGTGAAGACCCAGTACTTC	CASSPGVVVKTQYF
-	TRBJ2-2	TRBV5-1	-	TGCGCCAGCAGCTTAGATACGAGGGACACCTCGAACACCGGGGAGCTGTTTTTT	CASSLDTRDTSNTGELFF
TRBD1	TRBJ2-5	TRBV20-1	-	TGCAGTGCTGGTGGGGGACAGTTAAGCCAAGAGACCCAGTACTTC	CSAGGGQLSQETQYF
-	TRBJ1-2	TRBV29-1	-	TGCAGCGTTGAATCCCCACAGGCGAATTATGGCTACACCTTC	CSVESPQANYGYTF
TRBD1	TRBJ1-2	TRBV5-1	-	TGCGCCAGCAGCCTAGTTCGGACAGGGGATGGCTACACCTTC	CASSLVRTGDGYTF
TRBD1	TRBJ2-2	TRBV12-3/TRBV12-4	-	TGTGCCAGCGGTAGACAGGGCACCGGGGAGCTGTTTTTT	CASGRQGTGELFF
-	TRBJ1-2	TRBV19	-	TGTGCCAGTTGGACGACTAACTATGGCTACACCTTC	CASWTTNYGYTF
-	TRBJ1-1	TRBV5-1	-	TGCGCCAGCAGCTTGAGGGGGGTTCCCACTGAAGCTTTCTTT	CASSLRGVPTEAFF
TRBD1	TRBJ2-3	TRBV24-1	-	TGTGCCACCAGTGATCAATTACAGGGGGCTATGGGAGATACGCAGTATTTT	CATSDQLQGAMGDTQYF
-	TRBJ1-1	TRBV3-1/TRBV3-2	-	TGTGCCAGCAGCCAAGGAACAGTGGTTTCCTTGAACACTGAAGCTTTCTTT	CASSQGTVVSLNTEAFF
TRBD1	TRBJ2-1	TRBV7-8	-	TGTGCCAGCAGTTCCGGGACAGGGGGCTACAATGAGCAGTTCTTC	CASSSGTGGYNEQFF
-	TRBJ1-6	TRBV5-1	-	TGCGCCAGCAGCTACGAGGATCAGGGGTTAGTTTCACCCCTCCACTTT	CASSYEDQGLVSPLHF
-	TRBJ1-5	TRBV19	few	TGTGCCAGTAGTAGGTCAGTGAATCAGCCCCAGCATTTT	CASSRSVNQPQHF
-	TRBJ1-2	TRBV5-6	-	TGTGCCAGCAGCTTCAGACCTACTAACTATGGCTACACCTTC	CASSFRPTNYGYTF
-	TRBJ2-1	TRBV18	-	TGTGCCAGCTCACCGGGACATCCCTTCTACAATGAGCAGTTCTTC	CASSPGHPFYNEQFF
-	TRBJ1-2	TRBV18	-	TGTGCCAGCTCACCACTAGGTTGGCAGCCAGCTAACTATGGCTACACCTTC	CASSPLGWQPANYGYTF